This T cell receptor (beta chain) was profiled in a study of T cells expressing NK-cell markers. Study findings and constraints: These clonotypes, the leaders elsewhere, also led the CD3+CD56-NKG2C+ fraction in four donors.

The CDR3 loop spans 13 amino acids. Per germline, CDR1 SNHLY and CDR2 FYNNEI. About this clonotype: The antigen is unknown.

From its re-call of the 5' RACE reads, TCRdb lists each CDR3 protein once, without DNA. There are some 340,000 distinct CDR3 sequences in the sample, with 5.2% held by the top ten. The V call is TRBV2, the J call TRBJ1-5; there is no DNA to check the TCRdb D call of TRBD1. The sequencing sample was made of blood T cells: a sorted CD56 or NKG2C T cell subset, CD4+ or CD8+ T cells, or bulk PBMC T cells (not recorded which). This TCR was sampled from a man aged 18-70 years in good health. The CDR3 sequence is CASVGGSNQPQHF.